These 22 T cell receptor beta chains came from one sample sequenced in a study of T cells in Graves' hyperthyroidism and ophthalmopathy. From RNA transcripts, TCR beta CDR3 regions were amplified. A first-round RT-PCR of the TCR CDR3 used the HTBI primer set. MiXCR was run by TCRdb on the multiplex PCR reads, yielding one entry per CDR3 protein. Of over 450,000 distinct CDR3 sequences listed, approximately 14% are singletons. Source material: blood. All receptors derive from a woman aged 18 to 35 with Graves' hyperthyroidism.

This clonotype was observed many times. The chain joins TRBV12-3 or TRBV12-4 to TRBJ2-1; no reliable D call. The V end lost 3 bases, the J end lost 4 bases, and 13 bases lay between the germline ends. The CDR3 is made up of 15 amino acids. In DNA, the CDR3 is TGTGCCAGCAGTTTTCACAGCTCCCCGTACAATGAGCAGTTCTTC. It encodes CASSFHSSPYNEQFF.

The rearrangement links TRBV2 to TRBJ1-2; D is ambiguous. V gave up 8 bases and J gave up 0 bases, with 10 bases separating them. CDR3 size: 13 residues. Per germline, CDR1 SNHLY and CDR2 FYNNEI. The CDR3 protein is CASWQDSNYGYTF. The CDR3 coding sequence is TGTGCCAGCTGGCAGGACTCTAACTATGGCTACACCTTC.

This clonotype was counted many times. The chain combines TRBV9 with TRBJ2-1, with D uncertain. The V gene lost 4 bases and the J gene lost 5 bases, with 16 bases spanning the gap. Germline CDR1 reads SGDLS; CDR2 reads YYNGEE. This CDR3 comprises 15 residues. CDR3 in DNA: TGTGCCAGCAGCCCCACGATCGCCGCCGACAATGAGCAGTTCTTC. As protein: CASSPTIAADNEQFF.

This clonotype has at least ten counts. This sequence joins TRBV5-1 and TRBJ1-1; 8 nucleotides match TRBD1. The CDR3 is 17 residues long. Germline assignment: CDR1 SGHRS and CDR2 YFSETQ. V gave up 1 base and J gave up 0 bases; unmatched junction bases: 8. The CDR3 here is CASSLHRGTRMNTEAFF. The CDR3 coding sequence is TGCGCCAGCAGCTTGCACAGGGGGACCAGAATGAACACTGAAGCTTTCTTT. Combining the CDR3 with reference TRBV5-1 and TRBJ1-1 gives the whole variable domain KAGVTQTPRYLIKTRGQQVTLSCSPISGHRSVSWYQQTPGQGLQFLFEYFSETQRNKGNFPGRFSGRQFSNSRSEMNVSTLELGDSALYLCASSLHRGTRMNTEAFFGQGTRLTVV.

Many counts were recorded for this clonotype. The CDR3 coding sequence is TGTGCCTGGAGTGTAGGGCTGGCCCTCCACTTT. Translation: CAWSVGLALHF. The genes are TRBV30 and TRBJ1-6; D not certain. This CDR3 is 11 amino acids long. Germline CDR1 GTSNPN, CDR2 SVGIG (reference sequence). With 0 bases removed from V and 14 bases from J, the gap between germline ends came to 8 bases.

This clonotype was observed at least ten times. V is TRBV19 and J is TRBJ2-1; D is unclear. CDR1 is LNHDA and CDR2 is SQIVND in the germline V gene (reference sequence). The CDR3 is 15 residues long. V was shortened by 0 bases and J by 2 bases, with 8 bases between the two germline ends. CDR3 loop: CASSIEAPTYNEQFF. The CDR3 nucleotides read TGTGCCAGTAGTATAGAAGCGCCCACCTACAATGAGCAGTTCTTC.

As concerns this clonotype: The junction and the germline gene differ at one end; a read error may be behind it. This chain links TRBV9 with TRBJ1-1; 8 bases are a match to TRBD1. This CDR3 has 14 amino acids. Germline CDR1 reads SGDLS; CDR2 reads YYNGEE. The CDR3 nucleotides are TGTGCCAGCAGCGTAGGAATGGGACAGGATGAAGCTTCCTTT. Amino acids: CASSVGMGQDEASF.

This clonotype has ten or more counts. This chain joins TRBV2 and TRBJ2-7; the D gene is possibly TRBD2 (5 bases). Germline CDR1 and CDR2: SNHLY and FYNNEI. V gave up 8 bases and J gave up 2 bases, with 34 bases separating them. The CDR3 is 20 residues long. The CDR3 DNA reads TGTGCCAGCCTTCTGCACAACCTAGCCCTGCGCAAGGGTAGGGCCTACGAGCAGTACGTC. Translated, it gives CASLLHNLALRKGRAYEQYV.

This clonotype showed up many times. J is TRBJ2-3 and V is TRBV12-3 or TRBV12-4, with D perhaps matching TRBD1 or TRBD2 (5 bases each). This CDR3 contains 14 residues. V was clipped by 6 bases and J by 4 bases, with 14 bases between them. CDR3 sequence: CASSLGVRADTQYF. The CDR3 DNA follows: TGTGCCAGCAGCTTGGGGGTTCGCGCAGATACGCAGTATTTT.

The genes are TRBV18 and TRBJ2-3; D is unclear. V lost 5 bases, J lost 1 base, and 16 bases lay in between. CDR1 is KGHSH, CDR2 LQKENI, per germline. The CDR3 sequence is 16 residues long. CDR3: CASSSDASARTDTQYF. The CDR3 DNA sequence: TGTGCCAGCTCATCCGACGCTTCCGCGCGCACAGATACGCAGTATTTT.

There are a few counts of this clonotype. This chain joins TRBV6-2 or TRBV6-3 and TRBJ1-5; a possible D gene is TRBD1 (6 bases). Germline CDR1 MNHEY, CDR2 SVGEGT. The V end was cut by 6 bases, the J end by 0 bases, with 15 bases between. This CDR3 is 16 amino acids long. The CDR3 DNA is TGTGCCAGCAGAACCAGACAGGATTATAGCAATCAGCCCCAGCATTTT. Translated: CASRTRQDYSNQPQHF.

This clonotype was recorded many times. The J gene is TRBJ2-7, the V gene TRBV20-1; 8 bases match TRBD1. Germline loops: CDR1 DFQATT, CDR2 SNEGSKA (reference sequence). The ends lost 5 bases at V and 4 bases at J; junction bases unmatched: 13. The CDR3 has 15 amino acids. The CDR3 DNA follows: TGCAGTGCTGGTGGGGACAGGCTCGGAGGTTACGAGCAGTACTTC. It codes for CSAGGDRLGGYEQYF.

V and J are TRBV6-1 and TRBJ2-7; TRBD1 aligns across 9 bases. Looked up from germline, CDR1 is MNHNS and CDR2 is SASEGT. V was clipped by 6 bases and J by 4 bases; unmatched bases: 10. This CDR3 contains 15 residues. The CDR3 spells CASRDPGTGIYEQYV. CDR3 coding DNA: TGTGCCAGCAGGGATCCCGGGACAGGGATATACGAGCAGTACGTC.

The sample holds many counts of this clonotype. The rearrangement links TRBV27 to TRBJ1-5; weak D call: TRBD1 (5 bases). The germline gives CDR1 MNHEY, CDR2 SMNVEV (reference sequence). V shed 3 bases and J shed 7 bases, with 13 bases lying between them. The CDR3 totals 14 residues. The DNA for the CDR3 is TGTGCCAGCAGTTTTACAGGCTTCGAGCAGCCCCAGCATTTT. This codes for CASSFTGFEQPQHF.

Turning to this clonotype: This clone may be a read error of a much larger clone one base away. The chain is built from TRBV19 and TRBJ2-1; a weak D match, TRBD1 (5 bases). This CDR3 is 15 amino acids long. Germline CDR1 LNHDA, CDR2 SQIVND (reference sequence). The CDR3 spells CASSILWGRDNEQSF. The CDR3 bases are TGTGCCAGTAGTATCCTTTGGGGCCGCGACAATGAGCAGTCCTTC.

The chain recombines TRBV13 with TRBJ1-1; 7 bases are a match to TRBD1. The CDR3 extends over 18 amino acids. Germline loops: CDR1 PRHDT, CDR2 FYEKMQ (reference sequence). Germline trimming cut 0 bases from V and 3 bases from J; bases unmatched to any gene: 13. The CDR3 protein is CASSLGLVGGKGYTEAFF. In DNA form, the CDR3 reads TGTGCCAGCAGCTTAGGCCTGGTAGGGGGCAAGGGGTACACTGAAGCTTTCTTT.

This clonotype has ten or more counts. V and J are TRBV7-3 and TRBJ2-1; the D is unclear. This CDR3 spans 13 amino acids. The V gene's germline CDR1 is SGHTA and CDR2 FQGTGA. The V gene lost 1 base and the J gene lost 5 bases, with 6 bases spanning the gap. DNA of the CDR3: TGTGCCAGCAGCTTAAGACCGAACAATGAGCAGTTCTTC. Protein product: CASSLRPNNEQFF.

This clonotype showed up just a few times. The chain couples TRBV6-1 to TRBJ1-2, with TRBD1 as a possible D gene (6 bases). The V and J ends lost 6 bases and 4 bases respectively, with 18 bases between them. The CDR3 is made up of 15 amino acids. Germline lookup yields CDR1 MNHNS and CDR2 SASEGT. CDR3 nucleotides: TGTGCCAGCAGCACGTATGGGGGGCGCGGCTATGGCTACACCTTC. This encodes CASSTYGGRGYGYTF.

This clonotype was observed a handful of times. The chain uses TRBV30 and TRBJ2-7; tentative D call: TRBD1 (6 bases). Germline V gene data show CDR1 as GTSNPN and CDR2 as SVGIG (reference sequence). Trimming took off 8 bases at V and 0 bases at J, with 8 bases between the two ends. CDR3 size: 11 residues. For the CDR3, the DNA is TGTGCCGCGGACAGCTCCTACGAGCAGTACTTC. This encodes CAADSSYEQYF.

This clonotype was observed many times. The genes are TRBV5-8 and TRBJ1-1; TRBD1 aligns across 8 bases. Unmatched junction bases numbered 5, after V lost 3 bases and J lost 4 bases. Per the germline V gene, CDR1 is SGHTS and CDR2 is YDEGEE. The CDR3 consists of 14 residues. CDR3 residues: CASSYATGGTEAFF. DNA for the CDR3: TGTGCCAGCAGCTACGCAACAGGGGGCACTGAAGCTTTCTTT.

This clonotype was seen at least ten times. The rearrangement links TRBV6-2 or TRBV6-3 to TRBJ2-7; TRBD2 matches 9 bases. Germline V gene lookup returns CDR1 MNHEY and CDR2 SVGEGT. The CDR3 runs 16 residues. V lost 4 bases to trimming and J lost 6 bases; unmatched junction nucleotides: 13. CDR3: CASSSPTLAGPVEQYV. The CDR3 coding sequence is TGTGCCAGCAGTTCTCCTACCCTAGCGGGGCCCGTCGAGCAGTACGTC.

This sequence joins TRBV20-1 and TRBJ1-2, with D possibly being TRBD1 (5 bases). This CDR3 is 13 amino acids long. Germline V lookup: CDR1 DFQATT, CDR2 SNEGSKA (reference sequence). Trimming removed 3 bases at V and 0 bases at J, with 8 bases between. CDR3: CSARRQTNYGYTF. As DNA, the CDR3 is TGCAGTGCTAGGAGACAGACTAACTATGGCTACACCTTC.